The source of this T cell receptor beta chain is a study of blood T cell repertoires in COVID-19. Study background: The United States, Italy and Spain were the sources of the acute and convalescent COVID-19 samples. Nucleic acid was either cDNA or gDNA, and it came from T cells, B-cell-depleted T cells, or PBMCs.

Clones were sequenced by immunoSEQ multiplex PCR, and TCRdb holds only the in-frame ones, with some missing. The sample has under 300,000 clones, about 88% seen once. Sequenced input: peripheral blood. This TCR came from a woman aged 40 to 50 who had recovered from COVID-19.

The CDR3 loop is CASSLGQGVTETQYF. The CDR3 nucleotides read TGTGCCAGCAGCCTGGGACAGGGTGTGACAGAGACCCAGTACTTC. The rearrangement joins TRBV7-2 to TRBJ2-5; 9 bases are a match to TRBD1. Germline values: CDR1 SGHTA, CDR2 FQGNSA. Trimming cost V 5 bases and J 4 bases; bases outside gene matches: 8. The CDR3 loop spans 15 amino acids. The full variable domain, in which reference TRBV7-2 and TRBJ2-5 provide the parts outside the CDR3, is GAGVSQSPSNKVTEKGKDVELRCDPISGHTALYWYRQSLGQGLEFLIYFQGNSAPDKSGLPSDRFSAERTGGSVSTLTIQRTQQEDSAVYLCASSLGQGVTETQYFGPGTRLLVL.